Sequencing of this TCR beta chain was carried out in a study of blood T cell repertoires in COVID-19 (TCRdb year 2020). For context, the study as a whole: Samples covering the acute and convalescent phases of COVID-19 were provided by collaborators in the United States, Italy and Spain. The prospective study material was composed of cDNA or gDNA derived from T cells, B-cell-depleted T cells, or PBMCs. The dataset comprised deeply sampled blood TCRbeta repertoires from subjects exposed to, actively infected with, or recovered from COVID-19. A freely available public database, intended as a resource for researchers studying the immune response to SARS-CoV-2, is where the repertoires were released. Samples came from the ongoing ImmuneRACE study (first 160 participants) plus 1,254 subjects from 6 global collaborators. Nearly every sample came with metadata listing a de-identified subject ID, COVID-19 status, age in years and sex. HLA class I and class II types, where available, came from metadata supplied by the sample provider rather than from assay-based typing.

On this clone itself: The clone's antigen remains unknown. Base-call qualities are not available, and no considerably larger clone is one nucleotide away.

What the authors observed across the whole study: Clinical and demographic metadata were provided uncurated, with the amount varying by source and participant.

Enrolling through a virtual design, the prospective study's participants ranged in age from roughly 18 to 90 years and lived across about two dozen United States geographic areas. To assign participants to cohorts, the prospective study relied on clinical history that participants themselves reported in a screening survey and a study questionnaire. In the prospective study, whole blood, serum and a nasopharyngeal or oropharyngeal swab were collected from each participant by mobile phlebotomists. Participants in the prospective study had the option to provide additional blood draws and questionnaires over an approximately 2-month period. Before DNA extraction, blood samples from the prospective study were shipped at room temperature or frozen. TCRbeta CDR3 regions were amplified from genomic DNA using the immunoSEQ Assay, a bias-controlled multiplex PCR. Regarding the original processing steps: Nucleated cell counts per sample were estimated from amplification of reference gene primers within the assay. To quantify the absolute abundance of each unique TCRbeta CDR3 rearrangement, sequence reads were collapsed and filtered. For each sample, productive Simpson clonality was calculated as the square root of Simpson's diversity index across productive rearrangements. In its TCRdb copy, this immuneACCESS table keeps in-frame sequences only and misses some clones. Where compared with another copy, unresolved V genes explain less than half of these, and the others have no known cause. V, J and clone size are taken as reported in that table, and D and trimming were inferred from the DNA itself. The sample table records 200,000 to 250,000 clones; 70% to 90% of these occur just once. The ten biggest clones cover 3% to 4.5% of the sample.

V loses 5 bases, J loses 0 bases, and the germline ends lie 10 bases apart. Including cysteine and phenylalanine, the CDR3 has 14 amino acids. The CDR3 DNA has 42 bases and is translated from base 1. In the germline V gene (reference sequence), CDR1 corresponds to PRHDT and CDR2 to FYEKMQ. Specimen: PBMCs or T cells enriched from blood (not recorded which). This clonotype originated in a woman aged 40 to 50 with acute COVID-19. The V and J genes are TRBV13 and TRBJ1-2; TRBD1 is perhaps the D gene, given 6 matching bases. The CDR3 here reads CASSLKGANYGYTF. The bases are TGTGCCAGCAGCCTCAAGGGGGCTAACTATGGCTACACCTTC.